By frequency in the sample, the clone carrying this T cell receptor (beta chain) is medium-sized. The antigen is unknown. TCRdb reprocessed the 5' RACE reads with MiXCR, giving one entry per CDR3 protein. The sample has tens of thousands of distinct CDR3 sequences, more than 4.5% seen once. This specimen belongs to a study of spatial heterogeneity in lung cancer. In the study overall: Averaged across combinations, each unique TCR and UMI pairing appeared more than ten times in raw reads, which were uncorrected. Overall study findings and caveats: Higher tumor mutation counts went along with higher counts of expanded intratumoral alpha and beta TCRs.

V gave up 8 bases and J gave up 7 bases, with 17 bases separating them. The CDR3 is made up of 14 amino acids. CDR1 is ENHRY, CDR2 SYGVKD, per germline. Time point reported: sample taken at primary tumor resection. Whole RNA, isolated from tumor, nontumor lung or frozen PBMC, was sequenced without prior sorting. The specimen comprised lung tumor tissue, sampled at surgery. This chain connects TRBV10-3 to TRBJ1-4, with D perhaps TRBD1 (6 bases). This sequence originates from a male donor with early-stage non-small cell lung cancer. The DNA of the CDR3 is TGTGCCATCGGATCCGGGACACCTGGTGAAAAACTGTTTTTT. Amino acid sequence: CAIGSGTPGEKLFF.